The 26 T cell receptor beta chains given below trace back to one sample, sequenced in a study of long-term antiretroviral therapy in people with HIV. Running of the v3.0 immunoSEQ assay took place at survey level. The protocol was immunoSEQ multiplex PCR, while the TCRdb copy is restricted to in-frame clones and leaves out a portion. The profile shows some 31,000 clones, roughly 93% of them singletons. The source material was unsorted PBMCs, sampled 7.4 years after starting antiretroviral therapy. These receptors all stem from a man in his fifties with HIV.

As DNA, the CDR3 is TGTGCCAGCAGTCGGGGGACATCTAACTATGGCTACACCTTC. The encoded protein is CASSRGTSNYGYTF. The J gene is TRBJ1-2, the V gene TRBV27, with D tentatively TRBD1 (6 bases). Trimming stripped 5 bases from V and 0 bases from J, with 10 bases between. The CDR3 runs 14 residues. Germline values: CDR1 MNHEY, CDR2 SMNVEV (reference sequence).

The V call is TRBV10-1, the J call TRBJ2-3; D is unresolved. The CDR3 extends over 14 amino acids. Germline V CDR1 and CDR2: WNHNN, SYGVQD (reference sequence). V was cut by 2 bases and J by 2 bases, with 8 bases left in between. CDR3 protein: CASSENRLTDTQYF. CDR3 nucleotides: TGCGCCAGCAGTGAGAACCGACTCACAGATACGCAGTATTTT.

The chain links TRBV6-5 to TRBJ2-4, with D uncertain. From germline, CDR1 is MNHEY and CDR2 SVGAGI. The CDR3 has 15 amino acids. V gave up 5 bases and J gave up 1 base, with 12 bases separating them. Here the CDR3 reads CASSQDVFAKNIQYF. The CDR3 nucleotides are TGTGCCAGCAGTCAGGATGTTTTCGCCAAAAACATTCAGTACTTC.

The rearrangement uses TRBV6-5 and TRBJ2-3, with D maybe TRBD2 (7 bases). Trimming removed 4 bases from V and 5 bases from J, with 13 bases in between. The germline V gene has CDR1 MNHEY and CDR2 SVGAGI. This CDR3 is built from 14 residues. CDR3 loop: CASSSAGAGDTQYF. CDR3 bases: TGTGCCAGCAGTTCCGCGGGGGCGGGAGATACGCAGTATTTT.

The V gene is TRBV7-2, the J gene TRBJ2-3; either TRBD1 or TRBD2 may fit D (6 bases each). The CDR3 consists of 14 residues. V was pared by 3 bases and J by 4 bases, with 11 bases between. Germline CDR1 and CDR2: SGHTA and FQGNSA. The CDR3 coding sequence is TGTGCCAGCAGCTTTTTGGGGGGCTCAGATACGCAGTATTTT. Translated, it gives CASSFLGGSDTQYF.

The CDR3 nucleotides read TGTGCCAGCAGTCAGGGGAGCGACACCGGGGAGCTGTTTTTT. It translates to CASSQGSDTGELFF. The chain employs TRBV6-6 and TRBJ2-2; D is perhaps TRBD1 (6 bases). This CDR3 is built from 14 residues. CDR1 and CDR2 (germline): MNHNY, SVGAGI (reference sequence). Trimming pared 5 bases from V and 3 bases from J, leaving 10 bases between.

The chain couples TRBV6-1 to TRBJ2-7; D unclear. This CDR3 has 15 amino acids. Germline loops: CDR1 MNHNS, CDR2 SASEGT. V lost 3 bases, J lost 1 base, and 13 bases lay in between. The DNA of the CDR3 is TGTGCCAGCAGTGATGATTACCGCTTTTCCTACGAGCAGTACTTC. Translation gives CASSDDYRFSYEQYF.

The CDR3 sequence: CASSISTTRDTQYF. CDR3 sequence (DNA): TGTGCCAGTAGTATATCCACCACCCGAGATACGCAGTATTTT. The rearrangement joins TRBV19 to TRBJ2-3; D not certain. The CDR3 is made up of 14 amino acids. Germline V lookup: CDR1 LNHDA, CDR2 SQIVND (reference sequence). V lost 2 bases and J 5 bases, leaving 11 bases between the germline ends.

The rearrangement joins TRBV13 to TRBJ2-7, with no clear D. The V gene lost 0 bases and the J gene lost 6 bases, with 9 bases spanning the gap. The CDR3 has 13 amino acids. From germline, CDR1 is PRHDT and CDR2 FYEKMQ (reference sequence). The CDR3 loop reads CASSLGGNPEQYF. CDR3 bases: TGTGCCAGCAGCTTAGGGGGGAACCCCGAGCAGTACTTC.

The V and J genes are TRBV6-5 and TRBJ1-1; TRBD1 might be the D (5 bases). Germline CDR1 MNHEY, CDR2 SVGAGI. V dropped 9 bases and J dropped 0 bases, with 11 bases sitting between them. CDR3 length: 13 amino acids. Here the CDR3 reads CASYQGMNTEAFF. CDR3 sequence (DNA): TGTGCCAGTTATCAGGGAATGAACACTGAAGCTTTCTTT.

The chain links TRBV2 to TRBJ1-5; maybe TRBD1 (6 bases). CDR1 and CDR2 (germline): SNHLY, FYNNEI. The CDR3 runs 14 residues. Trimming removed 5 bases at V and 2 bases at J, with 10 bases between. CDR3 sequence reads: CASSLSGGNQPQHF. Here the CDR3 DNA reads TGTGCCAGCAGTCTTTCAGGGGGCAATCAGCCCCAGCATTTT.

The chain is built from TRBV4-3 and TRBJ2-1; possible D gene TRBD1, 5 bases. Trimming cost V 0 bases and J 8 bases, with 17 bases left between them. From germline, CDR1 is LGHNA and CDR2 YSLEER. This CDR3 is 16 amino acids long. This CDR3 reads CASSQDIETVGDEQFF. The CDR3 DNA is TGCGCCAGCAGCCAAGATATTGAGACAGTTGGGGATGAGCAGTTCTTC.

Concerning this clone: Other DNA sequences from this sample encode an identical CDR3 as well. V usage is TRBV19 and J usage is TRBJ2-3; 8 bases are shared with TRBD1. Trimming at V came to 5 bases and at J to 4 bases, leaving 5 bases not matched to a gene. CDR3 length equals 14 residues. Germline loops: CDR1 LNHDA, CDR2 SQIVND (reference sequence). For the CDR3, the DNA is TGTGCCAGTAGTTTAGGACAGGGCCCAGATACGCAGTATTTT. Amino acid sequence: CASSLGQGPDTQYF.

J is TRBJ2-5 and V is TRBV10-3, with 9 nucleotides matching TRBD2. The CDR3 covers 18 residues. The trim removed 4 bases at V and 5 bases at J, leaving 17 bases unmatched. The V gene's germline CDR1 is ENHRY and CDR2 SYGVKD. In DNA, the CDR3 is TGTGCCATCAGTGGGGGTCGTGCGGGGGGGCCCGCTGGGGAGACCCAGTACTTC. This sequence encodes CAISGGRAGGPAGETQYF.

The chain is built from TRBV19 and TRBJ1-2; no clear D gene. CDR3 length: 14 residues. The ends were cut back, 1 base at V and 1 base at J, with 7 bases in the middle. The V gene's germline CDR1 is LNHDA and CDR2 SQIVND (reference sequence). The CDR3 sequence is CASSIGFSNYGYTF. The CDR3 bases are TGTGCCAGTAGTATAGGCTTCAGTAACTATGGCTACACCTTC.

The genes are TRBV21-1 and TRBJ2-2; TRBD1 is taken as the D call from the table, unchecked against the DNA. TRBV21-1 is termed a pseudogene. This CDR3 has 15 residues. The CDR3 sequence is CASTWDRGGTGELFF. The CDR3, as DNA: TGTGCCAGCACTTGGGACAGGGGAGGCACCGGGGAGCTGTTTTTT.

The rearrangement joins TRBV9 to TRBJ2-7; 8 positions agree with TRBD1. With 4 bases clipped from V and 7 bases from J, the junction kept 16 bases outside the gene matches. Per the germline V gene, CDR1 is SGDLS and CDR2 is YYNGEE. There are 16 residues in the CDR3. For the CDR3, the DNA is TGTGCCAGCAGCAGAGAGACAGGGGAAATATCGAGAGAGCAGTACTTC. Its translation: CASSRETGEISREQYF. Full variable domain (remainder filled in from reference TRBV9 and TRBJ2-7): DSGVTQTPKHLITATGQRVTLRCSPRSGDLSVYWYQQSLDQGLQFLIQYYNGEERAKGNILERFSAQQFPDLHSELNLSSLELGDSALYFCASSRETGEISREQYFGPGTRLTVT.

This chain connects TRBV19 to TRBJ1-2; 7 bases align to TRBD1. V shed 7 bases, J shed 3 bases, and the junction held 14 bases outside the gene matches. Germline CDR1 reads LNHDA; CDR2 reads SQIVND (reference sequence). The CDR3 length is 16 residues. The CDR3 is CASKFPQQGGDYGYTF. In nucleotides, the CDR3 is TGTGCCAGTAAATTCCCGCAGCAAGGGGGCGACTATGGCTACACCTTC. Combining the CDR3 with reference TRBV19 and TRBJ1-2 gives the whole variable domain DGGITQSPKYLFRKEGQNVTLSCEQNLNHDAMYWYRQDPGQGLRLIYYSQIVNDFQKGDIAEGYSVSREKKESFPLTVTSAQKNPTAFYLCASKFPQQGGDYGYTFGSGTRLTVV.

This clone was seen only once. This chain uses TRBV9 with TRBJ2-1; 9 bases match TRBD2. Germline V gives CDR1 SGDLS, CDR2 YYNGEE. The J segment lost 6 bases and the V segment lost 4 bases, leaving 5 bases of the junction unmatched. The CDR3 sequence is 14 residues long. The CDR3 here is CASSPGLALNEQFF. DNA for the CDR3: TGTGCCAGCAGCCCGGGACTAGCTCTCAATGAGCAGTTCTTC.

The CDR3 coding sequence is TGCGCCAGCGCCCTGGGGGGTGAAAAACTGTTTTTT. It yields the protein CASALGGEKLFF. J is TRBJ1-4 and V is TRBV23-1, with D possibly TRBD1 on 5 matching bases. TRBV23-1 is noted as an ORF with a role that remains uncertain. V was cut by 8 bases and J by 7 bases, with 11 bases left in between. CDR3 length: 12 residues.

The chain has TRBV14 and TRBJ1-1, with no clear D. V lost 8 bases, J lost 1 base, and 11 bases lay in between. This CDR3 region has 13 residues. The germline CDR1 and CDR2 sequences are SGHDN and FVKESK. The chain's CDR3 is CASEDDRNTEAFF. DNA for the CDR3: TGTGCCAGCGAGGACGATAGGAACACTGAAGCTTTCTTT.

This chain links TRBV29-1 with TRBJ2-3, with D perhaps matching TRBD2 (6 bases). This CDR3 has 13 residues. V lost 8 bases, J lost 3 bases, and 15 bases lay in between. CDR1 and CDR2 (germline): SQVTM, ANQGSEA. CDR3 residues: CSTGGVGTDTQYF. CDR3 sequence (DNA): TGCAGCACAGGCGGGGTAGGGACAGATACGCAGTATTTT.

This clone was detected once. V and J are TRBV7-7 and TRBJ2-3, with D tentatively TRBD1 (5 bases). V lost 2 bases, J lost 5 bases, and 11 bases lay in between. The germline V gene encodes CDR1 SSHAT and CDR2 FNYEAQ (reference sequence). The CDR3 contains 14 residues. The CDR3: CASSLIGQGDTQYF. DNA for the CDR3: TGTGCCAGCAGCTTAATCGGGCAGGGAGATACGCAGTATTTT.

The chain carries TRBV11-2 and TRBJ2-7, with 7 nucleotides matching TRBD1. Per the germline V gene, CDR1 is SGHAT and CDR2 is FQNNGV. Trimming removed 1 base from V and 3 bases from J; junction bases left unmatched: 6. CDR3 length equals 15 residues. This chain's CDR3 is CASSLGWGQIYEQYF. Here the CDR3 DNA reads TGTGCCAGCAGCTTAGGATGGGGACAGATCTACGAGCAGTACTTC.

The CDR3 DNA is TGCGCCAGCAGCCCCGGATCGGGGACTTACAATGAGCAGTTCTTC. Protein sequence: CASSPGSGTYNEQFF. V is TRBV5-1 and J is TRBJ2-1, with D perhaps TRBD2 (6 bases). The CDR3 runs to 15 residues. The ends were cut back, 4 bases at V and 4 bases at J, with 15 bases in the middle. Germline V gives CDR1 SGHRS, CDR2 YFSETQ.

This clone has a handful of counts. The rearrangement joins TRBV5-1 to TRBJ1-1; D may be TRBD1 (5 bases). Looked up from germline, CDR1 is SGHRS and CDR2 is YFSETQ. This CDR3 comprises 14 residues. Trimming took 4 bases from V and 0 from J, leaving 10 bases between them. CDR3 amino acids: CASSLQAVNTEAFF. Written as DNA, the CDR3 is TGCGCCAGCAGCCTACAGGCAGTGAACACTGAAGCTTTCTTT.